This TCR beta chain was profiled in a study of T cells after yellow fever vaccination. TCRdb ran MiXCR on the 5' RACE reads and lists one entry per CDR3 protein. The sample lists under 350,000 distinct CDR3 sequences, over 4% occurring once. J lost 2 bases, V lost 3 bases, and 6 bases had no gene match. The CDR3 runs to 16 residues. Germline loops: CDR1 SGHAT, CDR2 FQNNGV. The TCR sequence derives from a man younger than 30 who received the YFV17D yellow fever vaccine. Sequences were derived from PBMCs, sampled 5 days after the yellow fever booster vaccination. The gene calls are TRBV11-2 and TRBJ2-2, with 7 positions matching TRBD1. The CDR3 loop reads CASSFPDRVNTGELFF. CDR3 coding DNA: TGTGCCAGCAGCTTCCCTGACAGGGTCAACACCGGGGAGCTGTTTTTT.